What follows describes a single TCR beta chain. The data were obtained in a study of blood T cell repertoires in COVID-19. Study information: Italy, Spain and the United States were the sources of the convalescent and acute COVID-19 samples. PBMCs, B-cell-depleted T cells, or T cells provided the cDNA or gDNA that made up the material.

Authors' processing steps: It was from reference gene primer amplification that nucleated cell counts were estimated. TCRdb keeps only in-frame clones here, not all; method: immunoSEQ multiplex PCR. From that table come the V and J calls and clone size; the DNA was used to work out D and trimming. The sample lists more than 85,000 clones, 85% to 90% occurring once. The germline CDR1 and CDR2 sequences are SGHTA and FQGNSA. Between the trimmed V and J ends, which lost 2 bases and 1 base, there was a span of 11 bases. This CDR3 is built from 15 residues. The V call is TRBV7-2, the J call TRBJ1-1; D unresolved. This receptor was obtained from a man aged 45 to 65 with active or convalescent COVID-19. The sequenced material came from peripheral blood. The CDR3 is CASSLPILRNTEAFF. The DNA of the CDR3 is TGTGCCAGCAGCTTACCCATCCTGAGGAACACTGAAGCTTTCTTT. The whole variable domain, filled in from reference TRBV7-2 and TRBJ1-1, reads GAGVSQSPSNKVTEKGKDVELRCDPISGHTALYWYRQSLGQGLEFLIYFQGNSAPDKSGLPSDRFSAERTGGSVSTLTIQRTQQEDSAVYLCASSLPILRNTEAFFGQGTRLTVV.